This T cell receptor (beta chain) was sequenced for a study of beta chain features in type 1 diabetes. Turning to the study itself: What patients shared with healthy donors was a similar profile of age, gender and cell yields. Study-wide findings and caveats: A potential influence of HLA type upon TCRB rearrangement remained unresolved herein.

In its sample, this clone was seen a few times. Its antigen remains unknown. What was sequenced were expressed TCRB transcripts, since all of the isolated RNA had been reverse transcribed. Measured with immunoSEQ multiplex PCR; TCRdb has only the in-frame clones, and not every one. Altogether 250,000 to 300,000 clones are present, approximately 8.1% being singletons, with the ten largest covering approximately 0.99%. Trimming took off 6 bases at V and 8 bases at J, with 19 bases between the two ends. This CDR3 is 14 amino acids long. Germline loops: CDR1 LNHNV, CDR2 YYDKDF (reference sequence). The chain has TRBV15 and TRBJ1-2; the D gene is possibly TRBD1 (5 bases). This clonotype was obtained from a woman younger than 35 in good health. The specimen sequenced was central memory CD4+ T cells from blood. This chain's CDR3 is CATRSGTAAKGYTF. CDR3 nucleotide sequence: TGTGCCACCAGGTCCGGGACGGCGGCTAAGGGCTACACCTTC.